A single sample gave rise to the 20 T cell receptor beta chains below, sequenced in a study of early T cells in non-severe SARS-CoV-2 infection. TCRdb independently ran MiXCR on the 5' RACE reads; one entry per CDR3 protein. The data hold about 110,000 distinct CDR3 sequences, with roughly 12% observed a single time. Specimen: whole blood. The receptors stem from an adult who was a healthcare worker with PCR-confirmed SARS-CoV-2 infection or an uninfected control (not recorded which).

The sample holds many counts of this clonotype. This chain joins TRBV7-2 and TRBJ2-3; tentatively, D is TRBD2 (5 bases). The V gene's germline CDR1 is SGHTA and CDR2 FQGNSA. V was clipped by 2 bases and J by 3 bases, with 18 bases between them. CDR3 size: 17 residues. In DNA, the CDR3 is TGTGCCAGCAGCTTAAGAACGCGTCTAACGGGGACAGATACGCAGTATTTT. Encoded protein: CASSLRTRLTGTDTQYF.

This clonotype has only a few counts. This rearrangement joins TRBV29-1 to TRBJ2-1; TRBD2 matches at 12 bases. CDR3 length: 14 amino acids. V was clipped by 5 bases and J by 2 bases; unmatched bases: 1. Looked up from germline, CDR1 is SQVTM and CDR2 is ANQGSEA. In nucleotides, the CDR3 is TGCAGCGTTCCTAGCGGGGGGGCCTACAATGAGCAGTTCTTC. It is translated as CSVPSGGAYNEQFF.

This clonotype has more than one count but fewer than ten. V is TRBV29-1 and J is TRBJ2-7, with 10 positions matching TRBD1. Germline values: CDR1 SQVTM, CDR2 ANQGSEA. Trimming took 4 bases from V and 0 from J; bases not matched to a gene: 9. This CDR3 comprises 16 residues. In DNA, the CDR3 is TGCAGCGTTGTGGGACAGGGGCGTTCAACCTCCTACGAGCAGTACTTC. Translating gives CSVVGQGRSTSYEQYF.

V is TRBV29-1 and J is TRBJ1-1; D remains unclear. Per germline, CDR1 SQVTM and CDR2 ANQGSEA. V was cut by 4 bases and J by 0 bases, with 9 bases left in between. CDR3 length: 13 amino acids. The CDR3 coding sequence is TGCAGCGTTGCGGCTCTCATGAACACTGAAGCTTTCTTT. Its translation is CSVAALMNTEAFF.

This clonotype has a count of ten or more. The chain is built from TRBV7-9 and TRBJ2-2; TRBD1 might be the D (6 bases). V lost 2 bases, J lost 5 bases, and 15 bases lay in between. The CDR3 sequence is 16 residues long. The germline V gene encodes CDR1 SEHNR and CDR2 FQNEAQ (reference sequence). CDR3 loop: CASSLIGQGSTGELFF. The CDR3 DNA sequence: TGTGCCAGCAGCTTAATTGGTCAGGGGTCAACCGGGGAGCTGTTTTTT.

The rearrangement links TRBV6-5 to TRBJ2-7; possible D gene TRBD1, 6 bases. The CDR3 is 13 amino acids. The V end was cut by 6 bases, the J end by 1 base, with 10 bases between. The germline CDR1 and CDR2 sequences are MNHEY and SVGAGI. The CDR3 protein is CASRLRGSYEQYF. CDR3 nucleotide sequence: TGTGCCAGCAGACTCAGGGGTTCCTACGAGCAGTACTTC.

V and J are TRBV20-1 and TRBJ2-2; D gene unclear. This CDR3 has 14 residues. CDR1 is DFQATT and CDR2 is SNEGSKA in the germline V gene (reference sequence). Trimming cost V 0 bases and J 5 bases, with 10 bases left between them. The CDR3 nucleotides read TGCAGTGCTAGAGATCTTAGGAAGACCGGGGAGCTGTTTTTT. This codes for CSARDLRKTGELFF.

There are a few counts of this clonotype. V usage is TRBV29-1 and J usage is TRBJ2-5, with 9 bases identical to TRBD1. V gave up 7 bases and J gave up 4 bases; unmatched junction bases: 10. CDR1 SQVTM and CDR2 ANQGSEA come from the germline V gene. The CDR3 totals 14 residues. The DNA of the CDR3 is TGCAGCGCCGGCGGGACAGGGCGTGCAGAGACCCAGTACTTC. Its protein is CSAGGTGRAETQYF.

The chain joins TRBV3-2 to TRBJ1-3; the table gives TRBD1 as D, unverified against the DNA. TRBV3-2 is annotated as a pseudogene. The CDR3 consists of 15 residues. CDR3 nucleotide sequence: TGTGCCAGCAGCCAAGGCCGGGGCAGTGGAAACACCATATATTTT. Translation: CASSQGRGSGNTIYF.

This clonotype showed up many times. This chain uses TRBV10-1 with TRBJ2-7; TRBD2 is a possible D gene (6 bases). The CDR3 runs 13 residues. Looked up from germline, CDR1 is WNHNN and CDR2 is SYGVQD (reference sequence). Trimming removed 0 bases at V and 9 bases at J, with 12 bases between. The CDR3 DNA reads as TGCGCCAGCAGTGAGTCCCGCGGAGGGACGCAGTACTTC. It specifies CASSESRGGTQYF.

A word on this clonotype: One end of the junction is discordant with germline, which a read error may explain. V is TRBV15 and J is TRBJ1-3; D might be TRBD1 (6 bases). The CDR3 runs 19 residues. Germline loops: CDR1 LNHNV, CDR2 YYDKDF (reference sequence). DNA for the CDR3: TGTGTCACCAGCAGAGTGATGCGGAAGGGGGTAAAGCTCGGAAACACCATATATTTT. This codes for CVTSRVMRKGVKLGNTIYF. Looking up the rest from reference TRBV15 and TRBJ1-3 gives the full variable domain: DAMVIQNPRYQVTQFGKPVTLSCSQTLNHNVMYWYQQKSSQAPKLLFHYYDKDFNNEADTPDNFQSRRPNTSFCFLDIRSPGLGDTAMYLCVTSRVMRKGVKLGNTIYFGEGSWLTVV.

The table lists this clonotype with many counts. This sequence joins TRBV24-1 and TRBJ1-4; D unresolved. Trimming left V 4 bases short and J 0 bases short, with 11 bases between. Germline CDR1 KGHDR, CDR2 SFDVKD. The CDR3 loop spans 16 amino acids. The CDR3: CATSDLNGATNEKLFF. The CDR3, as DNA: TGTGCCACCAGTGACCTTAATGGAGCAACTAATGAAAAACTGTTTTTT.

The J gene is TRBJ1-2, the V gene TRBV6-1; TRBD1 might be the D (5 bases). The CDR3 loop spans 14 amino acids. The V and J ends lost 7 bases and 2 bases respectively, with 14 bases between them. Per the germline V gene, CDR1 is MNHNS and CDR2 is SASEGT. In DNA, the CDR3 is TGTGCCAGCACCCCCGGGGGGAGCAACTATGGCTACACCTTC. It encodes CASTPGGSNYGYTF.

The rearrangement joins TRBV5-1 to TRBJ1-4, with a possible D match to TRBD1 (6 bases). There are 17 residues in the CDR3. V gave up 1 base and J gave up 1 base, with 14 bases separating them. Per germline, CDR1 SGHRS and CDR2 YFSETQ. The CDR3 loop is CASSLRGAGQTNEKLFF. CDR3 DNA sequence: TGCGCCAGCAGCTTGCGGGGGGCAGGGCAAACTAATGAAAAACTGTTTTTT.

The sample holds a few counts of this clonotype. The CDR3 loop reads CSVKGKLFF. CDR3 DNA sequence: TGCAGTGTCAAAGGAAAACTGTTTTTT. This rearrangement joins TRBV20-1 to TRBJ1-4; D remains ambiguous. Germline CDR1 is DFQATT and CDR2 is SNEGSKA (reference sequence). The V gene lost 7 bases and the J gene lost 10 bases, with 7 bases spanning the gap. This CDR3 has 9 amino acids.

The chain recombines TRBV20-1 with TRBJ2-1, with 15 nucleotides matching TRBD2. Trimming at V came to 0 bases and at J to 7 bases, leaving 4 bases not matched to a gene. Germline V CDR1 and CDR2: DFQATT, SNEGSKA (reference sequence). The CDR3 extends over 16 amino acids. The CDR3 nucleotides are TGCAGTGCTAGAGATGGGACTAGCGGGGGGTGGAATGAGCAGTTCTTC. Translated, it gives CSARDGTSGGWNEQFF.

To note about this clonotype: A single base separates this from a much larger clone, so it may be a read error. The chain combines TRBV7-2 with TRBJ2-5; tentative D call: TRBD2 (6 bases). Germline values: CDR1 SGHTA, CDR2 FQGNSA. The CDR3 length is 18 residues. DNA for the CDR3: TGTGCCAGCAGCCCTGGACCCTTCCAAGGTGGGCGGGAAGAGCCCCAGTACTTC. Protein product: CASSPGPFQGGREEPQYF.

V usage is TRBV20-1 and J usage is TRBJ1-2, with a weak D call TRBD1 (5 bases). V lost 6 bases and J 1 base, leaving 24 bases between the germline ends. Germline lookup yields CDR1 DFQATT and CDR2 SNEGSKA (reference sequence). CDR3 length: 17 residues. The CDR3 DNA is TGCAGTGCGAGGAAAACCGGGACTTCGGAGGTTAACTATGGCTACACCTTC. Residues: CSARKTGTSEVNYGYTF.

This clonotype was seen at least ten times. The chain carries TRBV29-1 and TRBJ2-3; a possible D gene is TRBD2 (6 bases). Germline CDR1 is SQVTM and CDR2 is ANQGSEA. V gave up 4 bases and J gave up 5 bases, with 19 bases separating them. The CDR3 covers 15 residues. The CDR3 loop is CSVGLQRALGDTQYF. In nucleotides, the CDR3 is TGCAGCGTTGGCCTCCAGCGGGCCCTAGGAGATACGCAGTATTTT.

This clonotype has more than one count but fewer than ten. V usage is TRBV19 and J usage is TRBJ2-5, with 7 bases matching TRBD2. After removal of 5 bases from V and 2 bases from J, the junction contained 8 bases not matched to a gene. This CDR3 spans 15 amino acids. From germline, CDR1 is LNHDA and CDR2 SQIVND (reference sequence). For the CDR3, the DNA is TGTGCCAGTAGTCCGACTTCTAGCGGTCAAGAGACCCAGTACTTC. Protein product: CASSPTSSGQETQYF.